A single sample gave rise to the 9 T cell receptor beta chains below, sequenced in a study of cytomegalovirus exposure and HLA in healthy donors. This PCR relied on a set of 60 Vbeta primers and 13 Jbeta primers. Sequencing was performed with immunoSEQ multiplex PCR; in TCRdb, only in-frame clones are kept and a portion is missing. The sample includes some 190,000 clones, over 80% of them seen just once. Sequenced: PBMCs. The receptors derive from a boy under 10 years old in good health and CMV-seronegative.

This sequence joins TRBV10-2 and TRBJ2-7, with D maybe TRBD1 (6 bases). The CDR3 spans 14 residues. With 5 bases removed from V and 5 bases from J, the gap between germline ends came to 16 bases. Germline CDR1 reads WSHSY; CDR2 reads SAAADI. The CDR3 here is CASSSIRTVDEQYF. Here the CDR3 DNA reads TGCGCCAGCAGTTCGATCCGGACAGTGGACGAGCAGTACTTC.

This clone appeared a single time. This chain uses TRBV18 with TRBJ2-5; D perhaps matches TRBD1 (6 bases). The germline V and J ends were trimmed by 2 bases and 4 bases, with 11 bases remaining between them. CDR3 length equals 14 residues. Germline CDR1 KGHSH, CDR2 LQKENI. CDR3 nucleotide sequence: TGTGCCAGCTCACCAGGCCAGGGGTCAGAGACCCAGTACTTC. Translated, it gives CASSPGQGSETQYF.

The chain uses TRBV18 and TRBJ1-3; D is perhaps TRBD1 (6 bases). The length of the CDR3 is 17 residues. The V gene lost 3 bases and the J gene lost 0 bases, with 15 bases spanning the gap. CDR1 and CDR2 from the germline V gene are KGHSH and LQKENI. CDR3 bases: TGTGCCAGCTCACCCACAGGGTTGTCAAACTCTGGAAACACCATATATTTT. It translates to CASSPTGLSNSGNTIYF.

This sequence joins TRBV30 and TRBJ2-7, with D perhaps TRBD1 (5 bases). The CDR3 runs to 14 residues. Trimming cost V 2 bases and J 2 bases, with 13 bases left between them. Looked up from germline, CDR1 is GTSNPN and CDR2 is SVGIG (reference sequence). This CDR3 is CAWSQDGRAYEQYV. The CDR3 DNA reads as TGTGCCTGGAGTCAGGATGGCAGGGCCTACGAGCAGTACGTC.

This clone was recorded a few times. For the CDR3, the DNA is TGTGCCAGCAGTGAATCACTCGACTACAATGAGCAGTTCTTC. Amino acids: CASSESLDYNEQFF. The genes are TRBV2 and TRBJ2-1; D is ambiguous. Trimming pared 2 bases from V and 3 bases from J, leaving 8 bases between. Germline-derived CDR1 and CDR2 are SNHLY and FYNNEI. The CDR3 is 14 amino acids.

This chain connects TRBV30 to TRBJ2-1; 9 bases map to TRBD2. With V trimmed by 2 bases and J by 5 bases, 7 bases remained unmatched. The CDR3 consists of 15 residues. CDR1 and CDR2 from the germline V gene are GTSNPN and SVGIG (reference sequence). The CDR3 bases are TGTGCCTGGAGTACCGGGACTAGCAAAAACAATGAGCAGTTCTTC. It encodes CAWSTGTSKNNEQFF. Drawing the rest from reference TRBV30 and TRBJ2-1, the complete variable domain is SQTIHQWPATLVQPVGSPLSLECTVEGTSNPNLYWYRQAAGRGLQLLFYSVGIGQISSEVPQNLSASRPQDRQFILSSKKLLLSDSGFYLCAWSTGTSKNNEQFFGPGTRLTVL.

This clone appeared a single time. This rearrangement joins TRBV30 to TRBJ2-5; 12 nucleotides align to TRBD2. Germline values: CDR1 GTSNPN, CDR2 SVGIG (reference sequence). There are 14 residues in the CDR3. J gave up 2 bases and V 8 bases, and 6 bases lay outside the gene matches. CDR3: CARQTSGGQETQYF. In DNA, the CDR3 is TGTGCCCGGCAGACTAGCGGGGGTCAAGAGACCCAGTACTTC.

This clone was observed a handful of times. CDR3 loop: CASSPGQFTDGYTF. CDR3 in DNA: TGTGCCAGCAGCCCAGGACAGTTCACGGACGGCTACACCTTC. The gene calls are TRBV7-8 and TRBJ1-2, with D perhaps matching TRBD1 (6 bases). Per the germline V gene, CDR1 is SGHVS and CDR2 is FQNEAQ. There are 14 residues in the CDR3. V lost 5 bases, J lost 8 bases, and 18 bases lay in between.

V and J are TRBV30 and TRBJ1-2; 9 bases are shared with TRBD1. This CDR3 region has 12 residues. With 5 bases clipped from V and 4 bases from J, the junction kept 2 bases outside the gene matches. From germline, CDR1 is GTSNPN and CDR2 SVGIG (reference sequence). DNA for the CDR3: TGTGCCTGGGGGGGACAGGGCTATGGCTACACCTTC. Protein: CAWGGQGYGYTF. Filled out from reference TRBV30 and TRBJ1-2, the complete variable domain reads SQTIHQWPATLVQPVGSPLSLECTVEGTSNPNLYWYRQAAGRGLQLLFYSVGIGQISSEVPQNLSASRPQDRQFILSSKKLLLSDSGFYLCAWGGQGYGYTFGSGTRLTVV.